This TCR beta chain was sequenced for a study of metastatic and nonmetastatic thyroid tumors. Study information: A comparison of repertoires was made across blood and tumor or nodule tissue from malignant and benign thyroid patients.

The study's findings and limits: When malignant thyroid tumors were compared with benign nodules, TCR beta diversity was reportedly significantly higher in the malignant tumors. This held in both blood and tumor samples.

Points on this clone: Its antigen is unidentified.

Under the authors' procedure: It was from CDR3 differences across clinicopathological groups that a distant-metastasis classifier for papillary thyroid cancer was built. TCRdb reanalyzed the PCR reads via MiXCR. The V and J calls and clone size come from TCRdb's table, not from the authors' own analysis. The table includes about 32,000 clones, around 33% detected once. Each patient came to thyroid surgery without any prior treatment (of any kind). This receptor was taken from a female donor with papillary thyroid cancer or a benign thyroid nodule (not recorded which). Some clones in this sample may be carry-over from other donors' samples. The sequenced sample was tumor tissue.

CDR3: CASSSGTTNTGELFF. In nucleotides, the CDR3 is TGTGCCAGCAGCTCCGGGACTACTAACACCGGGGAGCTGTTTTTT. J is TRBJ2-2 and V is TRBV6-1, with 7 bases matching TRBD2. Germline V gene sequence: CDR1 MNHNS, CDR2 SASEGT. Trimming removed 6 bases from V and 2 bases from J; junction bases left unmatched: 6. The length of the CDR3 is 15 residues.